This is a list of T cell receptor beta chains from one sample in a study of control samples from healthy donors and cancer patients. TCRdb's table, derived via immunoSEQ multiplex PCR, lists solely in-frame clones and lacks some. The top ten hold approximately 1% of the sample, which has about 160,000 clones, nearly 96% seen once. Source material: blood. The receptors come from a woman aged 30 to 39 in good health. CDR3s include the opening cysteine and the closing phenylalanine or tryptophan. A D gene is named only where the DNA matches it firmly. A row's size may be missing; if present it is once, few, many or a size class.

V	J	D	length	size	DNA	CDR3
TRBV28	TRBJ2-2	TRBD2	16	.	TGTGCCAGCAGCGAGACCGGGACTAGCCTCTCCGGGGAGCTGTTTTTT	CASSETGTSLSGELFF
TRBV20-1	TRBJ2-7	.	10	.	TGCAGTGGGTCTGAAATCGAGCAGTACTTC	CSGSEIEQYF
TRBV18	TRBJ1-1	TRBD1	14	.	TGTGCCAGCTCACCGGGGACAGGGCTCACTGAAGCTTTCTTT	CASSPGTGLTEAFF
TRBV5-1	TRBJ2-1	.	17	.	TGCGCCAGCAGCCAACCGCCTAGCGACCCATCCCCCAATGAGCAGTTCTTC	CASSQPPSDPSPNEQFF
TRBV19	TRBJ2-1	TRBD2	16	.	TGTGCCAGTACCAGACTAGCGGGGGGGCTAAACAATGAGCAGTTCTTC	CASTRLAGGLNNEQFF
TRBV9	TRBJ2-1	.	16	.	TGTGCCAGCACGCTGGGGGAAAATGCAGGGAACAATGAGCAGTTCTTC	CASTLGENAGNNEQFF
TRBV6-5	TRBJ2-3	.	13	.	TGTGCCAGCAGTTACTATCCCCTAGATACGCAGTATTTT	CASSYYPLDTQYF
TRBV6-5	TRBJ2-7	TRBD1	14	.	TGTGCCAGCAACCCGGACAGGGGGCGTTACGAGCAGTACTTC	CASNPDRGRYEQYF
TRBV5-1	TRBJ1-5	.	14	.	TGCGCCAGCAGCTTGGCAGGGGCCAATCAGCCCCAGCATTTT	CASSLAGANQPQHF
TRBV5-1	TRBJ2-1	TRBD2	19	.	TGCGCCAGCAGCTTGTTAGGCCCCGGGACTAGCGGTTCCTACAATGAGCAGTTCTTC	CASSLLGPGTSGSYNEQFF
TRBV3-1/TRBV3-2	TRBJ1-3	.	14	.	TGTGCCAGCAGCCAAGATACGGGAGGAAACACCATATATTTT	CASSQDTGGNTIYF
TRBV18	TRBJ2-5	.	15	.	TGTGCCAGCTCACCGGTCAGTGCGGGAACAGAGACCCAGTACTTC	CASSPVSAGTETQYF
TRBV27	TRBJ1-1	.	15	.	TGTGCCAGCAGTTTGGCGAGGGCCCTAAACACTGAAGCTTTCTTT	CASSLARALNTEAFF
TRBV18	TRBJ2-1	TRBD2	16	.	TGTGCCAGCTCACCACTCGGCGGGAGGGCCCACAATGAGCAGTTCTTC	CASSPLGGRAHNEQFF
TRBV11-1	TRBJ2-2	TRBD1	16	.	TGTGCCAGCAGCTTAGAGGGACAGGAGAACACCGGGGAGCTGTTTTTT	CASSLEGQENTGELFF
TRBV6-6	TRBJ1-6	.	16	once	TGTGCCAGCAGTTACGTTTCCTTGGGGCATAATTCACCCCTCCACTTT	CASSYVSLGHNSPLHF
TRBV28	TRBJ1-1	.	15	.	TGTGCCAGCAGCCAACCGGGACGGTGGAACACTGAAGCTTTCTTT	CASSQPGRWNTEAFF
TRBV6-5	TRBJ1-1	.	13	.	TGTGCCAGCAATAATGGGGTAAGCGCTGAAGCTTTCTTT	CASNNGVSAEAFF
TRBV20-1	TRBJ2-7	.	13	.	TGCAGTGCGAGTTCCATCAGCCCAGCGGAGCAGTACTTC	CSASSISPAEQYF
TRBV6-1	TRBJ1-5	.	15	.	TGTGCCAGCAGTGAAGCAGGCGGAGGGGAGCAGCCCCAGCATTTT	CASSEAGGGEQPQHF
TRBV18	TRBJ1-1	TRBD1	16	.	TGTGCCAGCTCACCAAATAGACAGGGAATGGACACTGAAGCTTTCTTT	CASSPNRQGMDTEAFF
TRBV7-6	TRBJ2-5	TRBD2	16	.	TGTGCCAGCAGCCCCCGACTAGCGGGGGCCCAACAGACCCAGTACTTC	CASSPRLAGAQQTQYF
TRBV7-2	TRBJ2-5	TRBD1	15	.	TGTGCCAGCAGCTTAGCGGGGACAGAGCAAGAGACCCAGTACTTC	CASSLAGTEQETQYF
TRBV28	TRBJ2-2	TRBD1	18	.	TGTGCCAGCAGTTTATGGGGTGGCGGGACAGGGAGCACCGGGGAGCTGTTTTTT	CASSLWGGGTGSTGELFF
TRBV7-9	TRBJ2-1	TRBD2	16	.	TGTGCCAGCAGCCTAGGTGGGCTAGCGGGCCACAATGAGCAGTTCTTC	CASSLGGLAGHNEQFF
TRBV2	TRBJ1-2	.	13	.	TGTGCCAGCACCGAGCGGGACAACTATGGCTACACCTTC	CASTERDNYGYTF
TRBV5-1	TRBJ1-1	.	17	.	TGCGCCAGCAAAGTGGGGGGCGGCCTTGGAGGGGACACTGAAGCTTTCTTT	CASKVGGGLGGDTEAFF
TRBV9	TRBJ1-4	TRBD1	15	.	TGTGCCAGCAGCTCTAGTGGGACAGGGGTTGAAAAACTGTTTTTT	CASSSSGTGVEKLFF
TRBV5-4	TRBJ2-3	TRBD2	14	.	TGTGCCTCCGGGCTAGCGGGGGGGCAAGATACGCAGTATTTT	CASGLAGGQDTQYF
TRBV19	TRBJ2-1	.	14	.	TGTGCCAGTAACAATGTCGGACTTTCCAATGAGCAGTTCTTC	CASNNVGLSNEQFF
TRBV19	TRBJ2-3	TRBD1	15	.	TGTGCCAGTAGGGACAGGGGAGGAAGCACAGATACGCAGTATTTT	CASRDRGGSTDTQYF
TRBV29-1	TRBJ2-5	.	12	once	TGCAGCGCCCAGGCGCTCCAAGAGACCCAGTACTTC	CSAQALQETQYF
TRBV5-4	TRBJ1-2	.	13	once	TGTGCCAGCAGCTTGGACGGAAACTATGGCTACACCTTC	CASSLDGNYGYTF
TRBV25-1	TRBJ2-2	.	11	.	TGTGCCAGCAGGGAGGCCGGGGAGCTGTTTTTT	CASREAGELFF
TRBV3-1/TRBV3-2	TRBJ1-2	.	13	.	TGTGCCAGCAGCCCCCAAGGGTCTGGTGGCTACACCTTC	CASSPQGSGGYTF
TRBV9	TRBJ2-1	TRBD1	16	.	TGTGCCAGCAGCTATAGTCCGGGACAGAACAACAATGAGCAGTTCTTC	CASSYSPGQNNNEQFF
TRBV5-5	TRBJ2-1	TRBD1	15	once	TGTGCCAGCAGCTTGGGCCAGGGGGCTTACAATGAGCAGTTCTTC	CASSLGQGAYNEQFF
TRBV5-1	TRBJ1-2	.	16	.	TGCGCCAGCAGCTCCCGCATAGGCAGAGCGGACTATGGCTACACCTTC	CASSSRIGRADYGYTF
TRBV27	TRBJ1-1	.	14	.	TGTGCCAGCAGTAACAAGGTGGGTGACACTGAAGCTTTCTTT	CASSNKVGDTEAFF
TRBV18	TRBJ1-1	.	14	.	TGTGCCAGCTCACCGACGATGGACAGAGGTGAAGCTTTCTTT	CASSPTMDRGEAFF
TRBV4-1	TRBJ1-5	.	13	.	TGCGCCAGCAGCCAAGAGGAACGTCAGCCCCAGCATTTT	CASSQEERQPQHF
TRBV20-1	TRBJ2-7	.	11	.	TGCAGTGCCGTCTACCTTTACGAGCAGTACTTC	CSAVYLYEQYF
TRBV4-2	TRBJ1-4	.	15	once	TGTGCCAGCAGCCAAGATCCGGGAAGGTATGAAAAACTGTTTTTT	CASSQDPGRYEKLFF
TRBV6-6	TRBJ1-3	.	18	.	TGTGCCAGCAGTCACCTTAACTCTTGGGGCCTCTCTGGAAACACCATATATTTT	CASSHLNSWGLSGNTIYF
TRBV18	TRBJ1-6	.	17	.	TGTGCCAGCTCACCACCTAACTCGGCCAGTTATAATTCACCCCTCCACTTT	CASSPPNSASYNSPLHF
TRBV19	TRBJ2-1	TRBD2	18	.	TGTGCCAGTAGAGCCGGACTAGCGGGAGGGGGGGGTTACAATGAGCAGTTCTTC	CASRAGLAGGGGYNEQFF
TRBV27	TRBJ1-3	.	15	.	TGTGCCAGCAGTTTATCGATGGGCTCTGGAAACACCATATATTTT	CASSLSMGSGNTIYF